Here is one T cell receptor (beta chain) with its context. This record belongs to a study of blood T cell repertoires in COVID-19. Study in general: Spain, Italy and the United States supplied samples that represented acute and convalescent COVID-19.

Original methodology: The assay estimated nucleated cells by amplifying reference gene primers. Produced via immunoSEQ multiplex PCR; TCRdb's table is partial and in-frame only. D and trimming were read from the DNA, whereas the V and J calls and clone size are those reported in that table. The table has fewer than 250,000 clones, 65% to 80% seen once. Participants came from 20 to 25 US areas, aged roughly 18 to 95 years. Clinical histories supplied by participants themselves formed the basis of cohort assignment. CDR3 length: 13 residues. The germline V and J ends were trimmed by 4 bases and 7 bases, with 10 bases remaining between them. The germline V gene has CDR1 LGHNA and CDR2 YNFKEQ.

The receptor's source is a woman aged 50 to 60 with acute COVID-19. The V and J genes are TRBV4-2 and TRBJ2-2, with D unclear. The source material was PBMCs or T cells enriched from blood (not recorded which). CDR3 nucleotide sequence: TGTGCCAGCAGCCCCTTATTAATCGGGGAGCTGTTTTTT. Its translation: CASSPLLIGELFF.